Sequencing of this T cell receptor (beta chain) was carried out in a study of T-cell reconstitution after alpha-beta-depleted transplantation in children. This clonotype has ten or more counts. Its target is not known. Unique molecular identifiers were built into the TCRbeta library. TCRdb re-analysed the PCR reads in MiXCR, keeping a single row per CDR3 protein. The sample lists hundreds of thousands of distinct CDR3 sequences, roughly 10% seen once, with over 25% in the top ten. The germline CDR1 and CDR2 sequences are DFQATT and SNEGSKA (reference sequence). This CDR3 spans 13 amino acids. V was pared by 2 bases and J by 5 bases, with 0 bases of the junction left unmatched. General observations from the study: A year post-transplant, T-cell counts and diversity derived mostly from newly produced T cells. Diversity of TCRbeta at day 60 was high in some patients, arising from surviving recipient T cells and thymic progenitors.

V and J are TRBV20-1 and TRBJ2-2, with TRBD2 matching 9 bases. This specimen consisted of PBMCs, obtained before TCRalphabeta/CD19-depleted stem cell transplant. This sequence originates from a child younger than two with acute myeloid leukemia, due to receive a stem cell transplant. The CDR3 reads CSARLAGTGELFF. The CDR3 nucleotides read TGCAGTGCTAGACTAGCGGGAACCGGGGAGCTGTTTTTT.